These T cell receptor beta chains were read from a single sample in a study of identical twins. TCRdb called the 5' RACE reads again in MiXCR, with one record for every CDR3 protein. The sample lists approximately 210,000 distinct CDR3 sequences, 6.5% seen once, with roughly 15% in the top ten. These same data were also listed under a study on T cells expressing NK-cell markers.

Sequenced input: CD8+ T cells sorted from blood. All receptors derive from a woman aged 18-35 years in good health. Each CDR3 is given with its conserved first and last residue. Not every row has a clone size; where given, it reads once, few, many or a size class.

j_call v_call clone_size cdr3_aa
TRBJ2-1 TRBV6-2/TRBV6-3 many CASSYLRGSPHEQFF
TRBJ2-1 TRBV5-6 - CASSWGRSGNEQFF
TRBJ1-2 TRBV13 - CASSLGALRGYTF
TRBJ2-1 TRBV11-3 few CASSTTGSEQFF
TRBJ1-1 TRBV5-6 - CASSLGSATEAFF
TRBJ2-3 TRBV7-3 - CASTRLAGGVDTQYF
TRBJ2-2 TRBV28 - CASSLGQARTGELFF
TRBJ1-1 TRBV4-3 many CASSQDLGTNTEAFF
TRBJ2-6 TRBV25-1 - CASSEWRRSTGANVLTF
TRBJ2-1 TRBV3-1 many CACCQEVAGGPGSEQFF
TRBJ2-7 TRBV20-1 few CSARGQGGLVYEQYF
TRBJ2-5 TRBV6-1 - CASSRTRQETQYF
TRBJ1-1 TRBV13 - CASSFPGSSENTEAFF
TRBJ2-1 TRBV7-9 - CASSLQGVLGEQFF
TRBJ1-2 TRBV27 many CASRTGGYGYTF
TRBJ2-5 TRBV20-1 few CSAKRTISETQYF
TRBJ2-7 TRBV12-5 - CASGSKSSYEQYF
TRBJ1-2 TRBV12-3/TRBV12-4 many CASSPSLYGYTF
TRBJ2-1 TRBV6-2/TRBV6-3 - CASSYEGHNEQFF
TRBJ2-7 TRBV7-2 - CASSRDLRGGYEQYF
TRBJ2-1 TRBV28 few CASGEQGGNEQFF
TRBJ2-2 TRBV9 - CASTSEDRVNTGELFF
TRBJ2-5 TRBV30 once CAWSVDFSERGDVETQYF
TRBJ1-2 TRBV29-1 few CSVVWDRGGYTF
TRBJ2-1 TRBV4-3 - CASSQDRLAGGQLSYNEQFF
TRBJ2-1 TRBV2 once CASRLAGVGPYNEQFF
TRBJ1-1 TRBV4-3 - CASSQDSSGSRTEAFF
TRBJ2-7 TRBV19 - CASSIGDSSYEQYF
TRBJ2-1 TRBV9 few CASAGVGGAYNEQFF
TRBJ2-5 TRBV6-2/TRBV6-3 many CASTGLVEETQYF
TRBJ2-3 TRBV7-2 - CASKDVAGRGSDTQYF
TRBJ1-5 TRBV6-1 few CASSKRATADNQPQHF
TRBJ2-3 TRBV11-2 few CASSLDPRRSGTGKSWDTQYF
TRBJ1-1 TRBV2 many CASMGRAEAFF
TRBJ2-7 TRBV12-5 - CASGWLEGLVTDEQYF
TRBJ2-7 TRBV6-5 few CASSYEGSYEQYF
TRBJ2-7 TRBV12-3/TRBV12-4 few CASSYRVHEQYF
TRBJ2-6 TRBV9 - CASSAYTGSGANVLTF
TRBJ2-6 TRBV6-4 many CASSAPGHYTGANVLTF
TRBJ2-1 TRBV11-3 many CATRGRGLNEQFF
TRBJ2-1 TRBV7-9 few CASSSSDYNYNEQFF
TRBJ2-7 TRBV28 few CASSRTGLYEQYF
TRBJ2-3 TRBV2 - CASSSLGGSTDTQYF
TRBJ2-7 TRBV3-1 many CASSPLVGGPNYEQYF
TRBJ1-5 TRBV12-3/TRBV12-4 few CASSLGPVEHF
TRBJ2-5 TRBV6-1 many CASVSERGSAETQYF
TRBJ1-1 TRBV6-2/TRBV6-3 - CASTRQGNTEAFF
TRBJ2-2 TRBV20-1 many CSARRRGDHGELFF
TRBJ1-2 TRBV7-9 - CASSSAPLYGYTF
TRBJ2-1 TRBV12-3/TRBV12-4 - CASNAGHNEQFF
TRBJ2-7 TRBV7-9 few CASSLQGLPYEQYF
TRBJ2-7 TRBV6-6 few CASSNTASYEQYF
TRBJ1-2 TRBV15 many CATSPRGYGYTF
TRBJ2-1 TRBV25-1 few CASSEGLAVRNEQFF